The 18 T cell receptor beta chains listed next were all sequenced from one sample in a study of blood T cell repertoires in COVID-19. Measured with immunoSEQ multiplex PCR; TCRdb has only the in-frame clones, and not every one. Altogether about 290,000 clones are present, just under 85% being singletons, with the ten largest covering 4.1%. The sample comprised peripheral blood. These receptors came from a woman aged 50 to 65 with active or convalescent COVID-19.

The rearrangement links TRBV30 to TRBJ2-5; tentative D call: TRBD1 (5 bases). V gave up 3 bases and J gave up 10 bases, with 18 bases separating them. Looked up from germline, CDR1 is GTSNPN and CDR2 is SVGIG (reference sequence). The CDR3 consists of 13 residues. The CDR3 DNA is TGTGCCTGGAGGCCCCAGGGTTCCCAGGGCCAGTACTTC. Its protein product is CAWRPQGSQGQYF.

The chain recombines TRBV4-1 with TRBJ2-2; the D gene is possibly TRBD2 (5 bases). CDR3 length: 16 residues. With 1 base removed from V and 2 bases from J, the gap between germline ends came to 11 bases. Germline loops: CDR1 MGHRA, CDR2 YSYEKL. The CDR3 DNA sequence: TGCGCCAGCAGCCAAGTCCGAGGGAATAACACCGGGGAGCTGTTTTTT. Translation: CASSQVRGNNTGELFF.

The chain combines TRBV27 with TRBJ2-7, with 7 bases that match TRBD2. Trimming at V came to 5 bases and at J to 6 bases, leaving 7 bases not matched to a gene. This CDR3 comprises 13 residues. The V gene's germline CDR1 is MNHEY and CDR2 SMNVEV (reference sequence). The CDR3 region is CASSPRGGSEQYF. The CDR3 coding sequence is TGTGCCAGCAGTCCCCGGGGCGGGAGCGAGCAGTACTTC.

The chain uses TRBV27 and TRBJ2-2, with D perhaps matching TRBD1 (6 bases). Per the germline V gene, CDR1 is MNHEY and CDR2 is SMNVEV (reference sequence). The CDR3 covers 18 residues. The V gene lost 5 bases and the J gene lost 0 bases, with 19 bases spanning the gap. The CDR3 DNA reads as TGTGCCAGCAGTGTTCTATCCAGGGGTCAGCCGAACACCGGGGAGCTGTTTTTT. This encodes CASSVLSRGQPNTGELFF.

This clone was picked up one time. The chain recombines TRBV11-1 with TRBJ1-2; TRBD1 matches at 9 bases. CDR1 is SGHAT, CDR2 FQDESV, per germline (reference sequence). CDR3 size: 14 residues. Trimming took 5 bases from V and 8 from J; bases not matched to a gene: 9. CDR3 bases: TGTGCCAGCAGCCCCGGGACAGGGTGGAGCGGCTACACCTTC. Translated, it gives CASSPGTGWSGYTF.

V usage is TRBV12-5 and J usage is TRBJ2-3; D remains ambiguous. Trimming pared 1 base from V and 0 bases from J, leaving 8 bases between. This CDR3 spans 15 amino acids. Germline CDR1 and CDR2: LGHNT and FRNRAP. The CDR3 DNA is TGTGCTAGTGGTTTGGGTACAGCTAGCACAGATACGCAGTATTTT. This translates into CASGLGTASTDTQYF.

The chain combines TRBV19 with TRBJ2-2; D possibly corresponds to TRBD1 (5 bases). The V and J ends lost 3 bases and 5 bases respectively, with 13 bases between them. Germline CDR1 and CDR2: LNHDA and SQIVND (reference sequence). This CDR3 is built from 15 residues. CDR3 DNA sequence: TGTGCCAGTAGTATCCCCAGGGTCAGAACCGGGGAGCTGTTTTTT. It specifies CASSIPRVRTGELFF.

This chain links TRBV3-1 (or the pseudogene TRBV3-2) with TRBJ1-2, with a tentative D call TRBD1 (6 bases). Looked up from germline, CDR1 is LGHDT and CDR2 is YNNKEL (reference sequence). This CDR3 has 14 residues. Trimming removed 0 bases from V and 8 bases from J, with 13 bases in between. In nucleotides, the CDR3 is TGTGCCAGCAGCCAAGATGGGGGCACGGGCGGCTACACCTTC. It encodes CASSQDGGTGGYTF.

This rearrangement joins TRBV28 to TRBJ2-6; 11 bases align to TRBD1. J was trimmed by 1 base and V by 5 bases; bases with no gene match: 4. The CDR3 spans 17 residues. Germline values: CDR1 MDHEN, CDR2 SYDVKM. Here the CDR3 DNA reads TGTGCCAGCAGTAAAGGGACAGGGGGTTCTGGGGCCAACGTCCTGACTTTC. Amino acids: CASSKGTGGSGANVLTF.

The chain uses TRBV30 and TRBJ2-7, with 7 bases matching TRBD1. The CDR3 totals 12 residues. Trimming at V came to 1 base and at J to 11 bases, leaving 8 bases not matched to a gene. Per the germline V gene, CDR1 is GTSNPN and CDR2 is SVGIG (reference sequence). The CDR3 spells CAWSDKTGTEYF. CDR3 nucleotides: TGTGCCTGGAGTGACAAGACTGGGACAGAGTACTTC.

This sequence joins TRBV5-1 and TRBJ1-1; a possible D gene is TRBD1 (5 bases). Per germline, CDR1 SGHRS and CDR2 YFSETQ. CDR3 size: 15 residues. The V and J ends lost 0 bases and 8 bases respectively, with 17 bases between them. In nucleotides, the CDR3 is TGCGCCAGCAGCTTGGCCCCGGGGGTGTCCGGCGAAGCTTTCTTT. It translates to CASSLAPGVSGEAFF.

The chain links TRBV10-3 to TRBJ1-5, with TRBD1 matching over 10 bases. The CDR3 totals 17 residues. Losses at the gene ends were 2 bases for V and 4 bases for J; bases not matched to a gene: 8. Per the germline V gene, CDR1 is ENHRY and CDR2 is SYGVKD. CDR3 amino acids: CAISETGTGVINQPQHF. As DNA, the CDR3 is TGTGCCATCAGTGAGACCGGGACAGGGGTGATAAATCAGCCCCAGCATTTT.

The J gene is TRBJ1-4, the V gene TRBV11-2; TRBD1 agrees at 7 bases. After removal of 1 base from V and 7 bases from J, the junction contained 12 bases not matched to a gene. The germline gives CDR1 SGHAT, CDR2 FQNNGV. The CDR3 has 17 amino acids. The chain's CDR3 is CASSLVGGRQGGEKLFF. The CDR3 DNA is TGTGCCAGCAGCTTAGTGGGGGGTCGACAGGGAGGTGAAAAACTGTTTTTT.

In its sample, this clone was seen a few times. J is TRBJ1-5 and V is TRBV2, with 9 positions matching TRBD1. This CDR3 spans 14 amino acids. Germline CDR1 is SNHLY and CDR2 is FYNNEI. V was pared by 10 bases and J by 4 bases, with 8 bases of the junction left unmatched. CDR3 nucleotides: TGTGCCATGTCGAAAGGGACAGGGAATCAGCCCCAGCATTTT. This sequence encodes CAMSKGTGNQPQHF.

The V gene is TRBV24-1, the J gene TRBJ1-1, with D hard to call. The CDR3 totals 15 residues. The V end was cut by 3 bases, the J end by 3 bases, with 13 bases between. The germline V gene has CDR1 KGHDR and CDR2 SFDVKD. CDR3 region: CATSDRRGGYTEAFF. The CDR3 DNA follows: TGTGCCACCAGTGATCGGCGGGGAGGGTACACTGAAGCTTTCTTT.

The V and J genes are TRBV3-1 (or the pseudogene TRBV3-2) and TRBJ2-7, with D perhaps TRBD2 (6 bases). The CDR3 consists of 15 residues. Trimming stripped 1 base from V and 6 bases from J, with 16 bases between. Germline CDR1 and CDR2: LGHDT and YNNKEL (reference sequence). The CDR3: CASSQAGGRKGEQYF. The DNA for the CDR3 is TGTGCCAGCAGCCAAGCCGGAGGGAGAAAGGGCGAGCAGTACTTC.

The chain uses TRBV27 and TRBJ2-7; 10 bases align to TRBD1. Germline V gives CDR1 MNHEY, CDR2 SMNVEV (reference sequence). V lost 3 bases, J lost 0 bases, and 5 bases stayed unmatched. This CDR3 has 16 residues. This CDR3 reads CASSFTGTGVSYEQYF. The CDR3 coding sequence is TGTGCCAGCAGTTTCACCGGGACAGGGGTCTCCTACGAGCAGTACTTC.

This chain uses TRBV29-1 with TRBJ2-5; 7 bases match TRBD2. Per the germline V gene, CDR1 is SQVTM and CDR2 is ANQGSEA. CDR3 size: 15 residues. With 6 bases clipped from V and 9 bases from J, the junction kept 19 bases outside the gene matches. The CDR3 here is CSVSDGLVGLQSQYF. CDR3 nucleotides: TGCAGCGTATCTGATGGACTAGTGGGTTTGCAGTCCCAGTACTTC.